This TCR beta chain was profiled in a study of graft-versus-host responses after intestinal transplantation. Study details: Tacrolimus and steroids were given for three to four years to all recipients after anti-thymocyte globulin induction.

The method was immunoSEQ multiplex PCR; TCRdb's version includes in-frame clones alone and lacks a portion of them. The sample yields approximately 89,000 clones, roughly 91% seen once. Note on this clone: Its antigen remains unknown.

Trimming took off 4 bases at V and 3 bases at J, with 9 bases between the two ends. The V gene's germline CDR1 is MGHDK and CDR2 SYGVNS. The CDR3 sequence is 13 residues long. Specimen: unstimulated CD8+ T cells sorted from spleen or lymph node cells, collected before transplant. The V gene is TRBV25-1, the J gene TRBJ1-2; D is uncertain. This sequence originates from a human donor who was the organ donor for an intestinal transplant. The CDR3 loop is CASSAKDYYGYTF. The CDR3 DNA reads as TGTGCCAGCAGTGCCAAAGACTACTATGGCTACACCTTC.